Sequencing of this T cell receptor beta chain was carried out in a study of blood T cells in healthy people across ages. V shed 3 bases, J shed 9 bases, and the junction held 2 bases outside the gene matches. Germline CDR1 DFQATT, CDR2 SNEGSKA (reference sequence). The CDR3 spans 12 residues. Study-level findings and limits: It was not known whether donors were CMV positive (a possible confounder of expanded clonotype changes).

A sample-barcoded 5' primer and a J-beta primer mix were used in a second PCR of about 6 to 11 cycles. Every sample produced at least 2.5 million CDR3-containing paired-end reads. From the 5' RACE reads, TCRdb called clonotypes with MiXCR, one entry per CDR3 protein. This sample yields about 2 million distinct CDR3 sequences, of which 40% to 55% are seen a single time; over 2% belongs to the top ten. The draw of peripheral blood yielded roughly 9.4 milliliters from each donor. The authors extracted at least 5 micrograms of total RNA per sample. This clonotype was counted only a few times. The target antigen is unknown.

This sequence was found in a woman between 35 and 50 years old in good health. The chain employs TRBV20-1 and TRBJ2-1; 10 bases align to TRBD2. Input material: blood. The CDR3 here is CSARVAGGEQFF. The DNA for the CDR3 is TGCAGTGCTAGGGTAGCGGGGGGTGAGCAGTTCTTC.